These T cell receptor beta chains were read from a single sample in a study of cytomegalovirus exposure and HLA in healthy donors. TCRdb's table, derived via immunoSEQ multiplex PCR, lists solely in-frame clones and lacks some. Among about 170,000 clones, about three quarters were seen once, and the ten largest hold approximately 3.4%. The sample comprised PBMCs. These receptors came from a female donor in good health and CMV-seronegative. Both conserved end residues are trimmed from each CDR3. Each record gives: CDR3 protein, J gene, D gene, V gene. A D gene is named only where the DNA matches it firmly.

CDR3 protein: ASSTAGPYNEQF
J gene: TRBJ2-1
D gene: TRBD2
V gene: TRBV7-2

CDR3 protein: ASSLSTGDEKLF
J gene: TRBJ1-4
D gene: TRBD1
V gene: TRBV7-9

CDR3 protein: ASSRDRLPAGELF
J gene: TRBJ2-2
D gene: -
V gene: TRBV6-5

CDR3 protein: ASSSSGLQNTEAF
J gene: TRBJ1-1
D gene: -
V gene: TRBV6-5

CDR3 protein: ASREQVSAEAF
J gene: TRBJ1-1
D gene: -
V gene: TRBV9

CDR3 protein: ASSQTRQGSSGELF
J gene: TRBJ2-2
D gene: TRBD1
V gene: TRBV7-3

CDR3 protein: ASSQDGGGNQPQH
J gene: TRBJ1-5
D gene: -
V gene: TRBV4-2

CDR3 protein: ASSYLDRGQTEAF
J gene: TRBJ1-1
D gene: TRBD1
V gene: TRBV6-5

CDR3 protein: ASSIARESPLH
J gene: TRBJ1-6
D gene: -
V gene: TRBV19

CDR3 protein: ASSLPSGSYEQY
J gene: TRBJ2-7
D gene: TRBD2
V gene: TRBV11-2

CDR3 protein: ASSLWAGVGSNEKLF
J gene: TRBJ1-4
D gene: -
V gene: TRBV28